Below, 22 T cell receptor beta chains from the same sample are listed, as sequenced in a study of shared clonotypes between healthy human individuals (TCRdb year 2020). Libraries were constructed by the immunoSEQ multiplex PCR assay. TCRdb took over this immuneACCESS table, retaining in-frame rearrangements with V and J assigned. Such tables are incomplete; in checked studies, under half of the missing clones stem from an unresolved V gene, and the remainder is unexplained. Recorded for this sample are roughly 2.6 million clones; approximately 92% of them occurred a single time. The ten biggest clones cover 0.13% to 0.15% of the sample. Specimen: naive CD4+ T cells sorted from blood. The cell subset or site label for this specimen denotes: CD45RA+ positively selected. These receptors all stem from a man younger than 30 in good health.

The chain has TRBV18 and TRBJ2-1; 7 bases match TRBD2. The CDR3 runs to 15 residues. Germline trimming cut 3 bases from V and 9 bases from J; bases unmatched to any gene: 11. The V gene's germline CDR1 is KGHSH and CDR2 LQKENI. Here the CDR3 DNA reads TGTGCCAGCTCACCTTACGAGGTGGGACTAAGTGAGCAGTTCTTC. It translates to CASSPYEVGLSEQFF. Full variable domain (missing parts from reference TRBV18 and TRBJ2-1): NAGVMQNPRHLVRRRGQEARLRCSPMKGHSHVYWYRQLPEEGLKFMVYLQKENIIDESGMPKERFSAEFPKEGPSILRIQQVVRGDSAAYFCASSPYEVGLSEQFFGPGTRLTVL.

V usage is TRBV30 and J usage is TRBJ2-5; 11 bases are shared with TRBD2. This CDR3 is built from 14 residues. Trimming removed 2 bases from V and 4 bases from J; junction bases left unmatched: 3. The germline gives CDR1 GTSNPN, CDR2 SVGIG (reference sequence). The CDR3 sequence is CAWSLAGGGETQYF. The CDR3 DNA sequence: TGTGCCTGGAGTCTAGCGGGGGGAGGAGAGACCCAGTACTTC.

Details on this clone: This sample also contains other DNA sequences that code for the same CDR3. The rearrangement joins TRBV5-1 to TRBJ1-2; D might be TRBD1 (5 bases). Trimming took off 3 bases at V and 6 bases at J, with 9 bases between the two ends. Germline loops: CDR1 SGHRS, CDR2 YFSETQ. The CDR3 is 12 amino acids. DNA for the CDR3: TGCGCCAGCAGCTCCGAGGGGAATGGCTACACCTTC. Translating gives CASSSEGNGYTF.

This chain's CDR3 is CASSLGQGSDTQYF. The CDR3 DNA sequence: TGTGCCAGCAGTTTAGGACAGGGTTCGGATACGCAGTATTTT. The rearrangement joins TRBV27 to TRBJ2-3; 8 bases are shared with TRBD1. The CDR3 has 14 residues. V was clipped by 2 bases and J by 6 bases; unmatched bases: 4. Germline CDR1 MNHEY, CDR2 SMNVEV (reference sequence).

CDR3 sequence (DNA): TGTGCTAGTGCCCAAGACAGACGCAAAAACATTCAGTACTTC. This gives the protein CASAQDRRKNIQYF. The V call is TRBV12-5, the J call TRBJ2-4; TRBD1 might be the D (5 bases). V dropped 7 bases and J dropped 3 bases, with 13 bases sitting between them. In germline, CDR1 is LGHNT, CDR2 FRNRAP. This CDR3 is built from 14 residues.

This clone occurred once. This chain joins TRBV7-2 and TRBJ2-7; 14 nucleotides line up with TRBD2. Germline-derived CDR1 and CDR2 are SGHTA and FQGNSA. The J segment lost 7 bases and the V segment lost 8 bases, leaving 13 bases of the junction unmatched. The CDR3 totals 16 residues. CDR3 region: CASDAGGLAGAREQYF. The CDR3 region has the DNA TGTGCCAGCGATGCTGGGGGACTAGCGGGAGCGCGGGAGCAGTACTTC.

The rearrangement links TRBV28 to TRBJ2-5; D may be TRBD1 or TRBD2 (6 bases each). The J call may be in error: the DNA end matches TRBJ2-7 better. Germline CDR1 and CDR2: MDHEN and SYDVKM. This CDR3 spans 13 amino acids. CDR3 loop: CASSLRGPYEQYF. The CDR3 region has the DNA TGTGCCAGCAGTTTACGGGGGCCCTACGAGCAGTACTTC.

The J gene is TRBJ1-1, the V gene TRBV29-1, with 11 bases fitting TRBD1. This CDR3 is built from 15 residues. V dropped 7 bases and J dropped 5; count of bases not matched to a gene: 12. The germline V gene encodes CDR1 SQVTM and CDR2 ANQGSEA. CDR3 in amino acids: CSGETGQGASTEAFF. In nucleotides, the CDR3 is TGCAGCGGGGAGACCGGACAGGGGGCATCTACTGAAGCTTTCTTT.

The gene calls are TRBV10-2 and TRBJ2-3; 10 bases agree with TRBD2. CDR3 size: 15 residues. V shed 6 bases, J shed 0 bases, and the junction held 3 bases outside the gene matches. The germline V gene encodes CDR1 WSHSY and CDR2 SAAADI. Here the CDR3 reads CASRRLAGSTDTQYF. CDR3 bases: TGCGCCAGCAGGAGACTAGCGGGTAGCACAGATACGCAGTATTTT.

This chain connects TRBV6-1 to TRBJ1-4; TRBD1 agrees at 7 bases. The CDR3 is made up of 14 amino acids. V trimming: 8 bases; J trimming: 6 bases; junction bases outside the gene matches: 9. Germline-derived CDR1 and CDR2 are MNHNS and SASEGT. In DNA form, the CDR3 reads TGTGCCAGCGTCAGGGCAGGGGGATATGAAAAACTGTTTTTT. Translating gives CASVRAGGYEKLFF.

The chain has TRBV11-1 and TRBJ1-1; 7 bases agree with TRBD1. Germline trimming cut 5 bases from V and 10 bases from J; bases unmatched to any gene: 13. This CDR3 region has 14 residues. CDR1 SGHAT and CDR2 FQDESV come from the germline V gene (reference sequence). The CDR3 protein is CASSKDGTAWGAFF. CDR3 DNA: TGTGCCAGCAGCAAGGATGGGACAGCCTGGGGAGCTTTCTTT.

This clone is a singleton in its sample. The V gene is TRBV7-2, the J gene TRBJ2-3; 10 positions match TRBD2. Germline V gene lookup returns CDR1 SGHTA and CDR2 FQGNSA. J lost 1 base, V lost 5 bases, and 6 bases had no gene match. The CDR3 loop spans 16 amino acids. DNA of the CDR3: TGTGCCAGCAGCCTCAGCGGGACTAGCGGCACAGATACGCAGTATTTT. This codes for CASSLSGTSGTDTQYF. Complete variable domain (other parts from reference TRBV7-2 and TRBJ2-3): GAGVSQSPSNKVTEKGKDVELRCDPISGHTALYWYRQSLGQGLEFLIYFQGNSAPDKSGLPSDRFSAERTGGSVSTLTIQRTQQEDSAVYLCASSLSGTSGTDTQYFGPGTRLTVL.

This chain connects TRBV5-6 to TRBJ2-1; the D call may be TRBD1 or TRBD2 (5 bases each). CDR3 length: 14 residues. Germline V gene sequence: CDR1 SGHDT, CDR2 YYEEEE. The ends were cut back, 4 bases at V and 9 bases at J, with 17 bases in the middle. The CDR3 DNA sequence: TGTGCCAGCAGCCGATTCTTCGGGACGGGTGAGCAGTTCTTC. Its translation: CASSRFFGTGEQFF. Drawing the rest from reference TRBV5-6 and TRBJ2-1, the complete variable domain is DAGVTQSPTHLIKTRGQQVTLRCSPKSGHDTVSWYQQALGQGPQFIFQYYEEEERQRGNFPDRFSGHQFPNYSSELNVNALLLGDSALYLCASSRFFGTGEQFFGPGTRLTVL.

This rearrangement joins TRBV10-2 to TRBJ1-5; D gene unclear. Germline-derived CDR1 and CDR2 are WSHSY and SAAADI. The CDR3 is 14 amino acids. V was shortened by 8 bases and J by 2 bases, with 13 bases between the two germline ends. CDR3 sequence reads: CASSGPMGNQPQHF. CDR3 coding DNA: TGCGCCAGCTCCGGGCCCATGGGCAATCAGCCCCAGCATTTT.

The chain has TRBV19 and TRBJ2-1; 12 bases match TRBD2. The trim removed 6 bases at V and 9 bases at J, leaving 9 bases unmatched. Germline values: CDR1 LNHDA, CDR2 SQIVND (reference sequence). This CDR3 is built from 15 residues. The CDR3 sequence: CASSASGGAAGEQFF. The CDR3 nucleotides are TGTGCCAGTAGCGCTAGCGGGGGGGCTGCAGGTGAGCAGTTCTTC.

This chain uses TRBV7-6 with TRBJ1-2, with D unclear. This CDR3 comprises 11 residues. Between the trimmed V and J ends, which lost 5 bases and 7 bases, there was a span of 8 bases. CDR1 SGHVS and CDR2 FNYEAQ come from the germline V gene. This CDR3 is CASSGEAGYTF. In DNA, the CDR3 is TGTGCCAGCAGCGGCGAGGCTGGCTACACCTTC.

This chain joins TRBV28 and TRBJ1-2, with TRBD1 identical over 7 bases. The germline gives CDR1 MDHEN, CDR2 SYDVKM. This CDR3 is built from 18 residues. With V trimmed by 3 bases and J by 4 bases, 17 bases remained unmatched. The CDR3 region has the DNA TGTGCCAGCAGTTTGCGTCGACAGGGCGTCCGTACTTTCTATGGCTACACCTTC. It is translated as CASSLRRQGVRTFYGYTF.

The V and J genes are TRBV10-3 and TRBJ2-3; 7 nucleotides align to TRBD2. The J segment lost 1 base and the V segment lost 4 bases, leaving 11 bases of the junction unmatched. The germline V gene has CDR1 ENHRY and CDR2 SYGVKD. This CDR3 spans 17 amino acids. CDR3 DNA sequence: TGTGCCATCAGTGTGGGGTACGAACGGGGGGGCACAGATACGCAGTATTTT. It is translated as CAISVGYERGGTDTQYF.

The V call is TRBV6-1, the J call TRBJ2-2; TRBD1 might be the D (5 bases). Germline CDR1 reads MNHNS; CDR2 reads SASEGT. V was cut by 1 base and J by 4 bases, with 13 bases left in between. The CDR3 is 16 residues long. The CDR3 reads CASSEVMGLGTGELFF. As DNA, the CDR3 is TGTGCCAGCAGTGAAGTCATGGGGCTTGGCACCGGGGAGCTGTTTTTT.

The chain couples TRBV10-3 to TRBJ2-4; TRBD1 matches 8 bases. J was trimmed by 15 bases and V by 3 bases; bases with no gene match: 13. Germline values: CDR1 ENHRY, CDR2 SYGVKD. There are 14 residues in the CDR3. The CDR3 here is CAISESDREKGGYF. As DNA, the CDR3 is TGTGCCATCAGTGAATCGGACAGGGAAAAAGGTGGGTACTTC.

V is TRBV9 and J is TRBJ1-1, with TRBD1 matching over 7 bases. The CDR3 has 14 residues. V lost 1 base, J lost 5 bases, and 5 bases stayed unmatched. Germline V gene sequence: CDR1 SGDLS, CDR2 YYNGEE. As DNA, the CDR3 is TGTGCCAGCAGCGTACAGGGGGAGGTAACTGAAGCTTTCTTT. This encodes CASSVQGEVTEAFF. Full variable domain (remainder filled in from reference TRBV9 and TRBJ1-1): DSGVTQTPKHLITATGQRVTLRCSPRSGDLSVYWYQQSLDQGLQFLIQYYNGEERAKGNILERFSAQQFPDLHSELNLSSLELGDSALYFCASSVQGEVTEAFFGQGTRLTVV.

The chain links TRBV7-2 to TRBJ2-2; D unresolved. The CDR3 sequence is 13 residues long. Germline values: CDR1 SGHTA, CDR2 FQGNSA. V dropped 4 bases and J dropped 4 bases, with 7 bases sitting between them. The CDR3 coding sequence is TGTGCCAGCAGCTACGACTTCACCGGGGAGCTGTTTTTT. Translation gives CASSYDFTGELFF.